The 32 T cell receptor beta chains reported below all come from one sample, sequenced in a study of blood T cell repertoires in COVID-19 (dated by TCRdb to the early 2020s). Libraries came from the immunoSEQ multiplex PCR assay. What TCRdb holds here is the immuneACCESS table cut down to in-frame rearrangements. Part of the clones is not present; checked against another copy, under half of the missing clones reflect an unresolved V gene, and the others are unexplained. The sample table lists some 270,000 clones, more than 80% of them with a count of one. The top ten clonotypes cover approximately 4% of the sample. Sequenced material: PBMCs or T cells enriched from blood (not recorded which). The receptors were gathered from a woman aged 25 to 39 with acute COVID-19.

This clone was counted only a few times. The chain combines TRBV27 with TRBJ1-2; 8 bases agree with TRBD1. The CDR3 is made up of 14 amino acids. Looked up from germline, CDR1 is MNHEY and CDR2 is SMNVEV (reference sequence). J was trimmed by 4 bases and V by 0 bases; bases with no gene match: 1. As DNA, the CDR3 is TGTGCCAGCAGTTTATCGGACAGGGTCTATGGCTACACCTTC. This translates into CASSLSDRVYGYTF.

J is TRBJ2-1 and V is TRBV7-2, with D perhaps matching TRBD2 (5 bases). The germline V gene has CDR1 SGHTA and CDR2 FQGNSA. This CDR3 has 16 residues. Trimming left V 3 bases short and J 4 bases short, with 16 bases between. The CDR3 protein is CASSFVEGSLYNEQFF. CDR3 bases: TGTGCCAGCAGCTTCGTCGAGGGAAGCCTATACAATGAGCAGTTCTTC.

The V gene is TRBV27, the J gene TRBJ2-1, with 7 bases that match TRBD1. J was trimmed by 2 bases and V by 5 bases; bases with no gene match: 9. Per germline, CDR1 MNHEY and CDR2 SMNVEV (reference sequence). The CDR3 has 16 amino acids. The DNA of the CDR3 is TGTGCCAGCAGTGAAACCGGGACAGCGCCCTACAATGAGCAGTTCTTC. Amino acids: CASSETGTAPYNEQFF.

The CDR3 region has the DNA TGTGCCAGCAGTGAATTCGGACTAGCGGGAGGCGATTACTCCGAGCAGTACTTC. Its translation is CASSEFGLAGGDYSEQYF. J is TRBJ2-7 and V is TRBV6-1, with 14 bases aligning to TRBD2. Germline-derived CDR1 and CDR2 are MNHNS and SASEGT. This CDR3 is 18 amino acids long. V gave up 2 bases and J gave up 6 bases; unmatched junction bases: 12.

The chain uses TRBV27 and TRBJ1-1; D is undetermined. The CDR3 contains 15 residues. V lost 7 bases and J lost 5, with 20 bases in between. Germline V lookup: CDR1 MNHEY, CDR2 SMNVEV (reference sequence). In DNA form, the CDR3 reads TGTGCCAGCATTCCCTTCCCGGGAGTGGGGACTGAAGCTTTCTTT. Amino acid sequence: CASIPFPGVGTEAFF.

This clone has just one count. V is TRBV29-1 and J is TRBJ1-2; D is uncertain. The CDR3 is made up of 14 amino acids. V was clipped by 0 bases and J by 4 bases, with 12 bases between them. CDR1 is SQVTM, CDR2 ANQGSEA, per germline. The CDR3 coding sequence is TGCAGCGTTGAAGATCAGGCAGTCCTCTATGGCTACACCTTC. Its protein is CSVEDQAVLYGYTF.

The V and J genes are TRBV11-2 and TRBJ2-1, with D hard to call. The CDR3 contains 14 residues. Germline V gene data show CDR1 as SGHAT and CDR2 as FQNNGV. V was shortened by 7 bases and J by 0 bases, with 10 bases between the two germline ends. The CDR3 here is CASNPMSSYNEQFF. The CDR3 region has the DNA TGTGCCAGCAACCCTATGAGCTCCTACAATGAGCAGTTCTTC.

The genes are TRBV6-2 or TRBV6-3 and TRBJ1-4, with 7 bases matching TRBD1. Per the germline V gene, CDR1 is MNHEY and CDR2 is SVGEGT. Losses at the gene ends were 5 bases for V and 4 bases for J; bases not matched to a gene: 7. CDR3 length: 15 residues. As DNA, the CDR3 is TGTGCCAGCAGTCTTCGCACAGGGGTTAATGAAAAACTGTTTTTT. It is translated as CASSLRTGVNEKLFF.

The table lists this clone with many counts. The rearrangement links TRBV27 to TRBJ1-5; 7 bases match TRBD1. Germline V gene data show CDR1 as MNHEY and CDR2 as SMNVEV (reference sequence). This CDR3 contains 16 residues. The ends lost 5 bases at V and 7 bases at J; junction bases unmatched: 14. CDR3 bases: TGTGCCAGCAGTCCCAGGGACAGCCCTTTTGGGCAGCCCCAGCATTTT. Translation: CASSPRDSPFGQPQHF.

The gene calls are TRBV29-1 and TRBJ1-4; no reliable D call. Germline CDR1 and CDR2: SQVTM and ANQGSEA. This CDR3 has 13 amino acids. Trimming left V 6 bases short and J 0 bases short, with 8 bases between. DNA for the CDR3: TGCAGCGTCATTACGGCAACTAATGAAAAACTGTTTTTT. Its translation: CSVITATNEKLFF.

The CDR3 coding sequence is TGTGCCAGCAGTTTGGGCACTCCAGATACGCAGTATTTT. It translates to CASSLGTPDTQYF. The rearrangement uses TRBV28 and TRBJ2-3; D is unclear. Germline-derived CDR1 and CDR2 are MDHEN and SYDVKM. The germline V and J ends were trimmed by 3 bases and 4 bases, with 8 bases remaining between them. The CDR3 covers 13 residues.

The V call is TRBV29-1, the J call TRBJ1-1, with D possibly matching TRBD1 (6 bases). The length of the CDR3 is 10 residues. Germline CDR1 and CDR2: SQVTM and ANQGSEA. The V end was cut by 5 bases, the J end by 7 bases, with 8 bases between. In nucleotides, the CDR3 is TGCAGCGTTCGGACAGTTGAAGCTTTCTTT. Its protein is CSVRTVEAFF. The whole variable domain, remainder taken from reference TRBV29-1 and TRBJ1-1, is SAVISQKPSRDICQRGTSLTIQCQVDSQVTMMFWYRQQPGQSLTLIATANQGSEATYESGFVIDKFPISRPNLTFSTLTVSNMSPEDSSIYLCSVRTVEAFFGQGTRLTVV.

J is TRBJ2-7 and V is TRBV6-2 or TRBV6-3; 10 bases align to TRBD2. J was trimmed by 1 base and V by 6 bases; bases with no gene match: 3. Germline V gene data show CDR1 as MNHEY and CDR2 as SVGEGT. The CDR3 extends over 14 amino acids. The CDR3 DNA follows: TGTGCCAGCAGCCTAGCGGGAGTGTCCTACGAGCAGTACTTC. This codes for CASSLAGVSYEQYF.

This sequence joins TRBV19 and TRBJ2-2, with D possibly being TRBD2 (6 bases). Germline V gene data show CDR1 as LNHDA and CDR2 as SQIVND (reference sequence). Trimming removed 5 bases at V and 0 bases at J, with 13 bases between. This CDR3 has 16 amino acids. The CDR3 DNA reads TGTGCCAGTAGTCCAGGAGCGGGTACGAACACCGGGGAGCTGTTTTTT. It encodes CASSPGAGTNTGELFF.

The chain uses TRBV3-1 (or the pseudogene TRBV3-2) and TRBJ2-3; the D is unclear. The V end lost 0 bases, the J end lost 4 bases, and 17 bases lay between the germline ends. The germline V gene has CDR1 LGHDT and CDR2 YNNKEL (reference sequence). This CDR3 contains 17 residues. The CDR3 spells CASSQEARSVGPDTQYF. The CDR3, as DNA: TGTGCCAGCAGCCAAGAAGCACGGAGCGTTGGCCCAGATACGCAGTATTTT.

The rearrangement links TRBV4-3 to TRBJ2-1; 7 nucleotides line up with TRBD2. The CDR3 is 16 residues long. Germline CDR1 LGHNA, CDR2 YSLEER. J lost 8 bases, V lost 1 base, and 11 bases had no gene match. In DNA form, the CDR3 reads TGCGCCAGCAGCCAAGGGAGGCTAGCGGAAGGGTATGAGCAGTTCTTC. This codes for CASSQGRLAEGYEQFF.

This chain links TRBV2 with TRBJ2-1; D remains unclear. V lost 10 bases and J 7 bases, leaving 11 bases between the germline ends. The CDR3 totals 11 residues. Germline CDR1 is SNHLY and CDR2 is FYNNEI. The CDR3: CATHDTNEQFF. DNA of the CDR3: TGTGCCACCCACGACACGAATGAGCAGTTCTTC.

The sample holds many counts of this clone. The rearrangement joins TRBV7-9 to TRBJ2-5; 7 bases are a match to TRBD1. Trimming took 2 bases from V and 3 from J; bases not matched to a gene: 3. The length of the CDR3 is 14 residues. Germline V gene lookup returns CDR1 SEHNR and CDR2 FQNEAQ (reference sequence). The CDR3 here is CASSLSTGEETQYF. The CDR3 DNA follows: TGTGCCAGCAGCTTAAGTACAGGGGAAGAGACCCAGTACTTC.

This rearrangement joins TRBV6-2 or TRBV6-3 to TRBJ1-1, with D maybe TRBD1 (5 bases). Per the germline V gene, CDR1 is MNHEY and CDR2 is SVGEGT. There are 14 residues in the CDR3. Trimming took off 5 bases at V and 0 bases at J, with 10 bases between the two ends. The CDR3 loop is CASSRQSLNTEAFF. Written as DNA, the CDR3 is TGTGCCAGCAGTCGACAGTCCTTGAACACTGAAGCTTTCTTT.

This clone appeared a single time. The chain is built from TRBV24-1 and TRBJ1-5, with 11 bases aligning to TRBD1. J was trimmed by 5 bases and V by 0 bases; bases with no gene match: 8. The germline V gene encodes CDR1 KGHDR and CDR2 SFDVKD. This CDR3 region has 18 residues. The CDR3 loop is CATSDLRGTGGYHQPQHF. CDR3 nucleotides: TGTGCCACCAGTGATTTGCGTGGGACAGGGGGATACCATCAGCCCCAGCATTTT.

This rearrangement joins TRBV3-1 (or the pseudogene TRBV3-2) to TRBJ1-4, with 9 nucleotides matching TRBD1. V was pared by 3 bases and J by 3 bases, with 11 bases of the junction left unmatched. Looked up from germline, CDR1 is LGHDT and CDR2 is YNNKEL (reference sequence). The CDR3 consists of 18 residues. The CDR3 spells CASSQSDRGMSPNEKLFF. The CDR3 DNA reads as TGTGCCAGCAGCCAGAGCGACAGGGGGATGTCGCCTAATGAAAAACTGTTTTTT.

This chain connects TRBV2 to TRBJ1-5; D call uncertain. The CDR3 loop spans 15 amino acids. Trimming removed 5 bases at V and 5 bases at J, with 16 bases between. CDR1 is SNHLY, CDR2 FYNNEI, per germline. In nucleotides, the CDR3 is TGTGCCAGCAGTAAGCCCGGGTATGAGGATCAGCCCCAGCATTTT. Translated: CASSKPGYEDQPQHF.

The chain has TRBV11-2 and TRBJ1-2; TRBD1 matches at 9 bases. With V trimmed by 1 base and J by 1 base, 1 base remained unmatched. The CDR3 length is 15 residues. Looked up from germline, CDR1 is SGHAT and CDR2 is FQNNGV. CDR3 residues: CASSLAGQGNYGYTF. CDR3 DNA: TGTGCCAGCAGCTTAGCGGGACAGGGTAACTATGGCTACACCTTC.

This clone was seen only a few times. This CDR3 reads CAWRFSVSQNTGELFF. The DNA of the CDR3 is TGTGCCTGGAGGTTTAGCGTGAGCCAAAACACCGGGGAGCTGTTTTTT. V is TRBV30 and J is TRBJ2-2; weak D call: TRBD2 (5 bases). CDR1 is GTSNPN and CDR2 is SVGIG in the germline V gene (reference sequence). Trimming stripped 3 bases from V and 2 bases from J, with 16 bases between. The CDR3 has 16 residues.

The chain employs TRBV9 and TRBJ1-1; TRBD1 aligns across 9 bases. Germline CDR1 is SGDLS and CDR2 is YYNGEE. The CDR3 has 13 amino acids. V shed 3 bases and J 4 bases; nucleotides not matched to a gene: 1. The CDR3 protein is CASSETGGTEAFF. CDR3 sequence (DNA): TGTGCCAGCAGCGAGACAGGGGGCACTGAAGCTTTCTTT.

The V and J genes are TRBV11-2 and TRBJ1-4, with unresolved D. Germline V CDR1 and CDR2: SGHAT, FQNNGV. This CDR3 is built from 19 residues. Trimming took 3 bases from V and 2 from J, leaving 22 bases between them. This CDR3 is CASSFPAERAEGTNEKLFF. As DNA, the CDR3 is TGTGCCAGCAGCTTCCCAGCAGAGAGGGCTGAAGGGACTAATGAAAAACTGTTTTTT.

This chain connects TRBV5-4 to TRBJ2-3, with D possibly TRBD2 on 7 matching bases. Per the germline V gene, CDR1 is SGHNT and CDR2 is YYREEE (reference sequence). The length of the CDR3 is 14 residues. V lost 2 bases and J lost 6, with 13 bases in between. The chain's CDR3 is CASSFAGARDTQYF. Written as DNA, the CDR3 is TGTGCCAGCAGCTTTGCGGGGGCGCGGGATACGCAGTATTTT.

CDR3 residues: CATVDSANYNEQFF. The CDR3 DNA sequence: TGTGCCACCGTGGACTCGGCCAATTACAATGAGCAGTTCTTC. V usage is TRBV10-3 and J usage is TRBJ2-1, with D possibly being TRBD2 (5 bases). CDR1 and CDR2 (germline): ENHRY, SYGVKD. The ends were cut back, 10 bases at V and 4 bases at J, with 17 bases in the middle. CDR3 length: 14 amino acids.

V and J are TRBV27 and TRBJ1-1; the match to TRBD1 covers 7 bases. The CDR3 loop spans 15 amino acids. CDR1 is MNHEY, CDR2 SMNVEV, per germline (reference sequence). The V gene end was trimmed by 5 bases and the J gene end by 6 bases; junction bases not matched to a gene: 12. Written as DNA, the CDR3 is TGTGCCAGCAGTCCCCTGCGTCAGGGGGAAGCTGAAGCTTTCTTT. Its protein is CASSPLRQGEAEAFF.

J is TRBJ2-7 and V is TRBV25-1, with no clear D. The CDR3 covers 13 residues. The germline gives CDR1 MGHDK, CDR2 SYGVNS. Trimming cost V 6 bases and J 0 bases, with 9 bases left between them. This chain's CDR3 is CASSSPPSYEQYF. The CDR3 nucleotides read TGTGCCAGCAGCAGTCCTCCCTCCTACGAGCAGTACTTC.

The chain has TRBV6-5 and TRBJ1-2; D is uncertain. The CDR3 spans 15 residues. V was clipped by 0 bases and J by 1 base, with 9 bases between them. CDR1 is MNHEY and CDR2 is SVGAGI in the germline V gene. CDR3 sequence: CASSYSTNSNYGYTF. The CDR3 nucleotides read TGTGCCAGCAGTTACTCGACTAACAGTAACTATGGCTACACCTTC.

The chain combines TRBV19 with TRBJ1-2; the match to TRBD1 covers 9 bases. This CDR3 is 15 amino acids long. V trimming: 5 bases; J trimming: 1 base; junction bases outside the gene matches: 5. Germline CDR1 and CDR2: LNHDA and SQIVND (reference sequence). The CDR3 loop is CASSFGTGINYGYTF. CDR3 bases: TGTGCCAGTAGTTTCGGGACAGGGATTAACTATGGCTACACCTTC.